This entry is about one T cell receptor (beta chain). Its antigen is currently unknown. With template switching, a universal primer site was added, and the cDNA carried unique molecular identifiers. MiXCR, run by TCRdb on the 5' RACE reads, gives a single entry per CDR3 protein. The top ten hold about 1.5% of the sample, which has around 960,000 distinct CDR3 sequences, roughly an eighth seen once. CDR3 length: 16 amino acids. Trimming cost V 0 bases and J 1 base, with 12 bases left between them. Germline-derived CDR1 and CDR2 are MNHNS and SASEGT. The record originates from a study of identical twins. Study-wide points: Out-of-frame sharing of TCR alpha in monozygotic twins was underestimated by models. Invariant T cells like MAIT and iNKT could partly confound the zero-insertion analyses. Carriage of fewer insertions was seen in abundant cord blood beta clonotypes, whereas memory repertoires showed none.

These data were likewise used in another study, on yellow fever vaccine responses in identical twins.

The rearrangement joins TRBV6-1 to TRBJ2-5; TRBD1 might be the D (5 bases). The origin of this receptor is a woman aged 18-30 years in good health. The sample was PBMCs. The chain's CDR3 is CASSEAAPGIQETQYF. DNA of the CDR3: TGTGCCAGCAGTGAAGCCGCCCCAGGGATCCAAGAGACCCAGTACTTC.